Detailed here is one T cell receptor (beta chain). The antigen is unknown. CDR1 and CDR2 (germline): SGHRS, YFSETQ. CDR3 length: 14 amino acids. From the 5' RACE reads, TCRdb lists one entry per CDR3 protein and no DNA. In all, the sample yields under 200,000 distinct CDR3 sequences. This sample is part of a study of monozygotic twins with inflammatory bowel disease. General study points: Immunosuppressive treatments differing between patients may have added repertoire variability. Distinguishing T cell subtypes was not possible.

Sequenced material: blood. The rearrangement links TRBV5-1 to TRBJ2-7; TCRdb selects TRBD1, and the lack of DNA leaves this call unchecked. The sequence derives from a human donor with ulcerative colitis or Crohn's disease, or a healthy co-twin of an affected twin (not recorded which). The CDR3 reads CASSLAAGDREQYF. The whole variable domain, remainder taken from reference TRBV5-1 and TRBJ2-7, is KAGVTQTPRYLIKTRGQQVTLSCSPISGHRSVSWYQQTPGQGLQFLFEYFSETQRNKGNFPGRFSGRQFSNSRSEMNVSTLELGDSALYLCASSLAAGDREQYFGPGTRLTVT.